The 23 T cell receptor beta chains below all came from one sample that was sequenced in a study of regulatory T cells in long-lasting Graves disease. Time point here: persistent/refractory GD, antithyroid drugs over 5 years with positive TRAb. After RNA was extracted from PBMCs, the TCR library was made from it. With iRepertoire HTBI primers and Arm-PCR of CDR3 regions, TCR beta libraries were built. TCRdb used MiXCR to reprocess the multiplex PCR reads, holding one entry per CDR3 protein. The sample includes 700,000 or so distinct CDR3 sequences, about 30% of them seen just once. Here the sequenced sample was peripheral blood mononuclear cells (PBMCs), taken when the disease was refractory, from a patient treated with antithyroid drugs. Source of these receptors: a female donor with Graves disease.

This clonotype was counted at least ten times. The chain recombines TRBV6-5 with TRBJ2-5; D may be TRBD1 or TRBD2 (6 bases each). CDR3 length: 15 residues. V shed 0 bases and J shed 2 bases, with 10 bases lying between them. The germline CDR1 and CDR2 sequences are MNHEY and SVGAGI. In nucleotides, the CDR3 is TGTGCCAGCAGTTACTCAGGCGGGACACAAGAGACCCAGTACTTC. Residues: CASSYSGGTQETQYF.

This clonotype came up a few times. The rearrangement uses TRBV5-6 and TRBJ2-7, with TRBD2 as a possible D gene (6 bases). The CDR3 length is 15 residues. The V gene lost 2 bases and the J gene lost 0 bases, with 12 bases spanning the gap. CDR1 is SGHDT, CDR2 YYEEEE, per germline. The CDR3 here is CASSFTGTLSYEQYF. DNA of the CDR3: TGTGCCAGCAGCTTTACGGGGACTCTCTCCTACGAGCAGTACTTC.

This clonotype was recorded a few times. This rearrangement joins TRBV2 to TRBJ1-5; 10 bases map to TRBD1. With 5 bases clipped from V and 9 bases from J, the junction kept 7 bases outside the gene matches. CDR3 length: 14 amino acids. Germline V gene lookup returns CDR1 SNHLY and CDR2 FYNNEI. The CDR3 DNA reads as TGTGCCAGCAGTCAGGACAGGGGGGGCGGGCCCCAGCATTTT. It translates to CASSQDRGGGPQHF.

The V gene is TRBV12-3 or TRBV12-4, the J gene TRBJ2-7; D is possibly TRBD1 or TRBD2 (5 bases each). V was clipped by 6 bases and J by 2 bases, with 20 bases between them. CDR3 length: 16 amino acids. The CDR3 spells CASSPAFGDLPYEQYF. In nucleotides, the CDR3 is TGTGCCAGCAGCCCAGCGTTCGGGGACCTCCCCTACGAGCAGTACTTC.

The J gene is TRBJ1-2, the V gene TRBV29-1; D not certain. Germline CDR1 and CDR2: SQVTM and ANQGSEA. The CDR3 consists of 11 residues. Trimming shortened V by 3 bases and J by 6 bases, and 8 bases separated the two germline ends. The CDR3 loop is CSVDSGDGYTF. CDR3 nucleotide sequence: TGCAGCGTTGACTCGGGCGATGGCTACACCTTC.

This clonotype was observed a few times. The chain couples TRBV6-9 to TRBJ1-5; 9 nucleotides match TRBD1. Germline trimming cut 3 bases from V and 6 bases from J; bases unmatched to any gene: 6. The CDR3 loop spans 15 amino acids. In germline, CDR1 is MNHGY, CDR2 SVAAGI. The CDR3 region is CASSYPGTGLQPQHF. In DNA, the CDR3 is TGTGCCAGCAGTTACCCTGGGACAGGGCTTCAGCCCCAGCATTTT.

There are a few counts of this clonotype. The chain combines TRBV29-1 with TRBJ1-2; 7 bases line up with TRBD1. The CDR3 consists of 16 residues. Unmatched junction bases numbered 8, after V lost 1 base and J lost 0 bases. Germline CDR1 SQVTM, CDR2 ANQGSEA. CDR3 residues: CSVEAQGGLTNYGYTF. Written as DNA, the CDR3 is TGCAGCGTTGAAGCCCAGGGGGGACTAACTAACTATGGCTACACCTTC.

This sequence joins TRBV7-9 and TRBJ2-7, with unresolved D. Germline CDR1 is SEHNR and CDR2 is FQNEAQ (reference sequence). V was trimmed by 4 bases and J by 2 bases, leaving 9 bases between them. The CDR3 extends over 13 amino acids. CDR3 DNA: TGTGCCAGCAGCTCCGTCACCGCCTACGAGCAGTACTTC. It specifies CASSSVTAYEQYF.

The V gene is TRBV20-1, the J gene TRBJ2-7, with a weak D call TRBD1 (6 bases). Between the trimmed V and J ends, which lost 3 bases and 2 bases, there was a span of 17 bases. CDR1 is DFQATT, CDR2 SNEGSKA, per germline (reference sequence). The CDR3 runs to 15 residues. The CDR3 DNA reads TGCAGTGCTAGGGGGGCTGGTAATCCGACCTACGAGCAGTACTTC. Translated, it gives CSARGAGNPTYEQYF.

This clonotype has more than one count but fewer than ten. The chain employs TRBV3-1 and TRBJ2-1; 8 bases are shared with TRBD2. Looked up from germline, CDR1 is LGHDT and CDR2 is YNNKEL (reference sequence). With 0 bases clipped from V and 7 bases from J, the junction kept 8 bases outside the gene matches. CDR3 length equals 16 residues. The CDR3 region has the DNA TGTGCCAGCAGCCAAGATACGGGACTAGGTTGGAATGAGCAGTTCTTC. It specifies CASSQDTGLGWNEQFF.

The chain employs TRBV2 and TRBJ1-5; D not certain. CDR3 size: 13 residues. Germline CDR1 SNHLY, CDR2 FYNNEI. Trimming cost V 4 bases and J 4 bases, with 8 bases left between them. CDR3 region: CASSVTVNQPQHF. CDR3 coding DNA: TGTGCCAGCAGTGTAACAGTTAATCAGCCCCAGCATTTT.

About this clonotype itself: The conserved closing phenylalanine or tryptophan is absent in this CDR3, likely reflecting a read error. The V gene is TRBV5-1, the J gene TRBJ1-1; D gene unclear. Trimming stripped 0 bases from V and 1 base from J, with 7 bases between. The germline V gene encodes CDR1 SGHRS and CDR2 YFSETQ. The CDR3 length is 14 residues. The CDR3 nucleotides are TGCGCCAGCAGCTTGGGTCAGGCGAACACTGAAGCTTTCCTT. It is translated as CASSLGQANTEAFL.

The rearrangement links TRBV30 to TRBJ1-2; unclear D gene. The CDR3 runs 10 residues. Germline CDR1 and CDR2: GTSNPN and SVGIG (reference sequence). Trimming took off 4 bases at V and 8 bases at J, with 8 bases between the two ends. This CDR3 reads CAWKLVGYTF. CDR3 coding DNA: TGTGCCTGGAAATTGGTCGGCTACACCTTC.

The chain links TRBV7-3 to TRBJ2-2; the match to TRBD2 covers 8 bases. CDR1 and CDR2 from the germline V gene are SGHTA and FQGTGA. V lost 4 bases, J lost 4 bases, and 11 bases stayed unmatched. There are 17 residues in the CDR3. The CDR3 loop is CASSWSNGLAGTGELFF. The CDR3 DNA reads TGTGCCAGCAGCTGGTCAAACGGGCTAGCGGGCACCGGGGAGCTGTTTTTT.

The chain recombines TRBV29-1 with TRBJ2-7; perhaps TRBD1 as D (5 bases). The CDR3 loop spans 12 amino acids. Trimming pared 7 bases from V and 6 bases from J, leaving 16 bases between. The germline CDR1 and CDR2 sequences are SQVTM and ANQGSEA. CDR3 sequence reads: CSAGAPSSEQYF. The CDR3 region has the DNA TGCAGCGCTGGGGCCCCATCGAGCGAGCAGTACTTC.

This clonotype appeared many times. The V gene is TRBV2, the J gene TRBJ1-1; perhaps TRBD1 as D (6 bases). This CDR3 region has 15 residues. Germline CDR1 is SNHLY and CDR2 is FYNNEI. The ends were cut back, 3 bases at V and 0 bases at J, with 11 bases in the middle. The DNA for the CDR3 is TGTGCCAGCAGTGATGCACAGGGAATGAACACTGAAGCTTTCTTT. Translating gives CASSDAQGMNTEAFF.

There are many counts of this clonotype. CDR3 nucleotides: TGCAGTGCTAGAGATCGGGGGAGGGAGACCCAGTACTTC. Residues: CSARDRGRETQYF. The genes are TRBV20-1 and TRBJ2-5, with D tentatively TRBD2 (6 bases). CDR3 length: 13 residues. The V and J ends lost 0 bases and 5 bases respectively, with 10 bases between them. The germline CDR1 and CDR2 sequences are DFQATT and SNEGSKA (reference sequence).

Ten or more counts support this clonotype. This chain joins TRBV28 and TRBJ2-7; D gene uncertain. This CDR3 comprises 12 residues. V gave up 5 bases and J gave up 7 bases, with 12 bases separating them. CDR1 and CDR2 from the germline V gene are MDHEN and SYDVKM. The CDR3 nucleotides are TGTGCCAGCAGTCCAGAGTGGTGGGAGCAGTACTTC. Its protein is CASSPEWWEQYF.

A few counts support this clonotype. V gene TRBV20-1 combines with J gene TRBJ2-7, with D perhaps matching TRBD1 (6 bases). This CDR3 contains 13 residues. Germline CDR1 reads DFQATT; CDR2 reads SNEGSKA (reference sequence). Trimming pared 6 bases from V and 2 bases from J, leaving 14 bases between. The CDR3 here is CSAQTGPPYEQYF. In nucleotides, the CDR3 is TGCAGTGCCCAAACAGGGCCCCCCTACGAGCAGTACTTC.

CDR3 region: CASSVEPDGYGYTF. In DNA, the CDR3 is TGTGCCAGCAGCGTAGAGCCAGACGGCTATGGCTACACCTTC. The rearrangement uses TRBV9 and TRBJ1-2; D gene ambiguous. Germline V gene data show CDR1 as SGDLS and CDR2 as YYNGEE. Deletions cut 0 bases from V and 4 bases from J, with 10 bases between. This CDR3 spans 14 amino acids.

This clonotype was found a few times. The CDR3 DNA is TGTGCCAGTAGTATATTGAGCGGGAACACTGAAGCTTTCTTT. This encodes CASSILSGNTEAFF. This chain joins TRBV19 and TRBJ1-1; D gene ambiguous. The CDR3 runs 14 residues. Trimming removed 2 bases at V and 1 base at J, with 8 bases between. Germline V CDR1 and CDR2: LNHDA, SQIVND (reference sequence).

This clonotype has a handful of counts. The chain is built from TRBV6-5 and TRBJ1-2, with D possibly being TRBD1 (6 bases). The CDR3 has 14 residues. Germline CDR1 reads MNHEY; CDR2 reads SVGAGI. V was shortened by 0 bases and J by 4 bases, with 9 bases between the two germline ends. This chain's CDR3 is CASSYSSRGYGYTF. The CDR3 region has the DNA TGTGCCAGCAGTTACTCGAGCAGGGGCTATGGCTACACCTTC.

The gene calls are TRBV6-1 and TRBJ1-3, with D possibly being TRBD1 (6 bases). V lost 5 bases, J lost 2 bases, and 10 bases lay in between. The CDR3 runs 14 residues. From germline, CDR1 is MNHNS and CDR2 SASEGT. The CDR3, as DNA: TGTGCCAGCAGTACAGGGAACACTGGAAACACCATATATTTT. This encodes CASSTGNTGNTIYF.